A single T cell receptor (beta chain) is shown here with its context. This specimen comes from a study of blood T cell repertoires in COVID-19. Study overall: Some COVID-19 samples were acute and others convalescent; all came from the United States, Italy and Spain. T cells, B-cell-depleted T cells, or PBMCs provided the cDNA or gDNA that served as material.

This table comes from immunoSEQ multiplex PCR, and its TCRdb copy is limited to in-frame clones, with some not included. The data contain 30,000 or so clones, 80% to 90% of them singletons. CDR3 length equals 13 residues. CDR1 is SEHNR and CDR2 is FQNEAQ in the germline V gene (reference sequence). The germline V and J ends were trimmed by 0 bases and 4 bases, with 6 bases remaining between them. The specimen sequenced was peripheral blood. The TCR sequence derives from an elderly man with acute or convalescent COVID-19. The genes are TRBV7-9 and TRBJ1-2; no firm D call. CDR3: CASSLAQSYGYTF. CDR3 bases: TGTGCCAGCAGCTTAGCACAGTCCTATGGCTACACCTTC.